The rows below give T cell receptor beta chains drawn from one sample of a study of blood T cell repertoires in COVID-19. The data were produced by immunoSEQ multiplex PCR, yet TCRdb's version contains in-frame clones alone and is incomplete. Counted here are approximately 500,000 clones, roughly 89% occurring once; the ten biggest clones make up 7.8%. The material sequenced was peripheral blood. These receptors were taken from a woman between 50 and 59 years old with COVID-19, enrolled during active disease. The CDR3 runs from the conserved cysteine through the conserved F or W. The D gene is left open where the match is weak. For some rows the clone size is stated as once, few or many, or as a class when expanded; others skip it.

abundance: -
d_gene: TRBD1
j_gene: TRBJ2-7
v_gene: TRBV11-2
CDR3aa: CASSLDQGQDEQYF
CDR3nt: TGTGCCAGCAGCTTAGATCAGGGACAGGATGAGCAGTACTTC

abundance: -
d_gene: TRBD2
j_gene: TRBJ2-7
v_gene: TRBV6-5
CDR3aa: CASSYYGGSGEQYF
CDR3nt: TGTGCCAGCAGTTACTACGGGGGGTCAGGCGAGCAGTACTTC

abundance: -
d_gene: -
j_gene: TRBJ2-2
v_gene: TRBV5-1
CDR3aa: CASSLGRQGLSGELFF
CDR3nt: TGCGCCAGCAGCTTGGGTCGCCAGGGGCTGAGCGGGGAGCTGTTTTTT

abundance: -
d_gene: TRBD1
j_gene: TRBJ1-5
v_gene: TRBV4-1
CDR3aa: CASSPPTGGGSQPQHF
CDR3nt: TGCGCCAGCAGCCCTCCGACAGGGGGGGGGTCGCAGCCCCAGCATTTT

abundance: -
d_gene: -
j_gene: TRBJ1-2
v_gene: TRBV5-4
CDR3aa: CASSFSGGYTF
CDR3nt: TGTGCCAGCAGCTTTTCAGGGGGCTACACCTTC

abundance: -
d_gene: TRBD1
j_gene: TRBJ2-5
v_gene: TRBV5-5
CDR3aa: CASSITGGAKTQYF
CDR3nt: TGTGCCAGCAGCATAACAGGGGGCGCGAAGACCCAGTACTTC

abundance: -
d_gene: -
j_gene: TRBJ1-5
v_gene: TRBV18
CDR3aa: CASSTGGKSNQPQHF
CDR3nt: TGTGCCAGCTCCACTGGGGGGAAAAGCAATCAGCCCCAGCATTTT

abundance: -
d_gene: TRBD1
j_gene: TRBJ1-3
v_gene: TRBV5-1
CDR3aa: CASSVWTGPLLSSGNTIYF
CDR3nt: TGCGCCAGCAGCGTGTGGACAGGGCCCCTGCTGAGCTCTGGAAACACCATATATTTT

abundance: -
d_gene: TRBD1
j_gene: TRBJ2-7
v_gene: TRBV29-1
CDR3aa: CSGSGQGHTEQYF
CDR3nt: TGCAGCGGATCAGGACAGGGCCATACCGAGCAGTACTTC

abundance: -
d_gene: -
j_gene: TRBJ1-1
v_gene: TRBV27
CDR3aa: CASSFSGVPNTEAFF
CDR3nt: TGTGCCAGCAGTTTTTCGGGAGTGCCGAACACTGAAGCTTTCTTT

abundance: -
d_gene: TRBD1
j_gene: TRBJ1-4
v_gene: TRBV6-2/TRBV6-3
CDR3aa: CASSSQGADEKLFF
CDR3nt: TGTGCCAGCAGTTCCCAGGGGGCTGATGAAAAACTGTTTTTT

abundance: -
d_gene: -
j_gene: TRBJ1-2
v_gene: TRBV15
CDR3aa: CATSPGAARGKRAGYTF
CDR3nt: TGTGCCACCAGCCCTGGGGCGGCGCGGGGCAAGAGGGCTGGCTACACCTTC

abundance: -
d_gene: -
j_gene: TRBJ1-1
v_gene: TRBV27
CDR3aa: CASSLATGSNTEAFF
CDR3nt: TGTGCCAGCAGTTTGGCGACGGGGTCGAACACTGAAGCTTTCTTT

abundance: -
d_gene: -
j_gene: TRBJ1-1
v_gene: TRBV3-1/TRBV3-2
CDR3aa: CASSLRRGTEAFF
CDR3nt: TGTGCCAGCAGCCTAAGGAGGGGCACTGAAGCTTTCTTT

abundance: -
d_gene: TRBD2
j_gene: TRBJ2-3
v_gene: TRBV27
CDR3aa: CASSVSGGPSTDTQYF
CDR3nt: TGTGCCAGCAGTGTCAGCGGGGGCCCTAGCACAGATACGCAGTATTTT

abundance: -
d_gene: TRBD1
j_gene: TRBJ1-6
v_gene: TRBV11-2
CDR3aa: CASSPYGTGEYLGVHGLHF
CDR3nt: TGTGCCAGCAGCCCTTACGGGACAGGGGAATATTTAGGGGTTCATGGCCTCCACTTT

abundance: -
d_gene: -
j_gene: TRBJ1-3
v_gene: TRBV6-5
CDR3aa: CASSYGGSSGNTIYF
CDR3nt: TGTGCCAGCAGTTACGGGGGGTCCTCTGGAAACACCATATATTTT

abundance: -
d_gene: TRBD1
j_gene: TRBJ2-7
v_gene: TRBV2
CDR3aa: CASSEGGQGPYF
CDR3nt: TGTGCCAGCAGTGAAGGAGGACAGGGGCCGTACTTC

abundance: -
d_gene: TRBD1
j_gene: TRBJ1-1
v_gene: TRBV11-2
CDR3aa: CASSPTGGTRLGEAFF
CDR3nt: TGTGCCAGCAGCCCGACAGGGGGTACCCGATTAGGTGAAGCTTTCTTT

abundance: -
d_gene: TRBD2
j_gene: TRBJ2-3
v_gene: TRBV24-1
CDR3aa: CATSAFSGGGQYF
CDR3nt: TGTGCCACCAGTGCCTTTAGCGGGGGAGGGCAGTATTTT

abundance: -
d_gene: TRBD2
j_gene: TRBJ2-7
v_gene: TRBV5-1
CDR3aa: CASSLSPRDYSYEQYF
CDR3nt: TGCGCCAGCAGCTTGTCTCCGAGGGACTACTCTTACGAGCAGTACTTC

abundance: -
d_gene: -
j_gene: TRBJ1-2
v_gene: TRBV5-4
CDR3aa: CASSLDQIYGYTF
CDR3nt: TGTGCCAGCAGCTTGGACCAGATCTATGGCTACACCTTC

abundance: -
d_gene: TRBD2
j_gene: TRBJ2-1
v_gene: TRBV30
CDR3aa: CAWSRLAGANNEQFF
CDR3nt: TGTGCCTGGAGTCGACTAGCGGGGGCTAACAATGAGCAGTTCTTC

abundance: -
d_gene: TRBD1
j_gene: TRBJ1-2
v_gene: TRBV5-5
CDR3aa: CASSLRTGVGYTF
CDR3nt: TGTGCCAGCAGCTTACGGACAGGGGTAGGCTACACCTTC

abundance: once
d_gene: TRBD1
j_gene: TRBJ1-2
v_gene: TRBV27
CDR3aa: CASSHYRGQELYGYTF
CDR3nt: TGTGCCAGCAGTCACTACCGTGGACAGGAGCTATATGGCTACACCTTC

abundance: -
d_gene: TRBD2
j_gene: TRBJ2-2
v_gene: TRBV30
CDR3aa: CAWSPGLAGTGELFF
CDR3nt: TGTGCCTGGAGTCCGGGACTAGCGGGCACCGGGGAGCTGTTTTTT

abundance: -
d_gene: -
j_gene: TRBJ1-1
v_gene: TRBV5-1
CDR3aa: CASSSTRRSTEAFF
CDR3nt: TGCGCCAGCAGTTCTACGAGGAGGAGCACTGAAGCTTTCTTT

abundance: -
d_gene: TRBD1
j_gene: TRBJ1-2
v_gene: TRBV2
CDR3aa: CASIRGEVYGYTF
CDR3nt: TGTGCCAGCATCAGGGGGGAAGTCTATGGCTACACCTTC

abundance: -
d_gene: -
j_gene: TRBJ1-1
v_gene: TRBV7-6
CDR3aa: CASRPVGRGIRTEAFF
CDR3nt: TGTGCCAGCAGACCTGTGGGGAGAGGGATCCGGACTGAAGCTTTCTTT

abundance: -
d_gene: TRBD1
j_gene: TRBJ2-5
v_gene: TRBV30
CDR3aa: CAWSVRDSWYQETQYF
CDR3nt: TGTGCCTGGAGTGTACGGGACAGTTGGTACCAAGAGACCCAGTACTTC

abundance: -
d_gene: -
j_gene: TRBJ1-6
v_gene: TRBV19
CDR3aa: CASSLQGPYNSPLHF
CDR3nt: TGTGCCAGTAGCCTCCAGGGGCCCTATAATTCACCCCTCCACTTT